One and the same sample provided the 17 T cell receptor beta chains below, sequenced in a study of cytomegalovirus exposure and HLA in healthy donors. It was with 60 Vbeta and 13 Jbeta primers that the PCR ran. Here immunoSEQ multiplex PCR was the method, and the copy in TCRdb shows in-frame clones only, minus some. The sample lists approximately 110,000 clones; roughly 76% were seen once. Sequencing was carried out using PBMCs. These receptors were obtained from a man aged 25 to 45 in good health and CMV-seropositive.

The CDR3 DNA reads TGTGCCAGCAGCTTGCCCGGACAGGGAGAGACCCAGTACTTC. Protein sequence: CASSLPGQGETQYF. The V call is TRBV5-4, the J call TRBJ2-5; 8 nucleotides agree with TRBD1. The V gene's germline CDR1 is SGHNT and CDR2 YYREEE (reference sequence). This CDR3 spans 14 amino acids. With 1 base clipped from V and 4 bases from J, the junction kept 3 bases outside the gene matches.

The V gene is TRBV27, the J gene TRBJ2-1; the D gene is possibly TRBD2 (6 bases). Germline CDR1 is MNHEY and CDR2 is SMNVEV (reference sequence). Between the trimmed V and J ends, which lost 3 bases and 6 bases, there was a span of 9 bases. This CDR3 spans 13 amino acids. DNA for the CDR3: TGTGCCAGCAGTTTCGGGACTTCCAATGAGCAGTTCTTC. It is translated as CASSFGTSNEQFF.

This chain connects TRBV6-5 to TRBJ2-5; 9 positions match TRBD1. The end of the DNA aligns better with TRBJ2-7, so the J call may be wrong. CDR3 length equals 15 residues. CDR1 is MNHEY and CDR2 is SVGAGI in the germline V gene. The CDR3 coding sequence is TGTGCCAGCAGTCCCAGGACAGGGGTATACTACGAGCAGTACTTC. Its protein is CASSPRTGVYYEQYF.

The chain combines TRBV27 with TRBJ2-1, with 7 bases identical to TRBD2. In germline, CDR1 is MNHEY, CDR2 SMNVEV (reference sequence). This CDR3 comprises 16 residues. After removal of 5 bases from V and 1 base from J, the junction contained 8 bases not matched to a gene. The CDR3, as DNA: TGTGCCAGCAGTCGTGGGGGGGGACTATCCTACAATGAGCAGTTCTTC. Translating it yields CASSRGGGLSYNEQFF.

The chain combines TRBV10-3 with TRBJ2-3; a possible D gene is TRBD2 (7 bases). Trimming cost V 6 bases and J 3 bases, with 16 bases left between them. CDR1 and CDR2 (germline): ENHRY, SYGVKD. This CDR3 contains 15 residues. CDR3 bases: TGTGCCATCAGGGGGGCTAGCGGTGGAACAGATACGCAGTATTTT. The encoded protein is CAIRGASGGTDTQYF.

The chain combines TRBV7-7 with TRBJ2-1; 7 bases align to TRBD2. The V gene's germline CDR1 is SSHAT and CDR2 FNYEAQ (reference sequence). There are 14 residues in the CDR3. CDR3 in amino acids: CLKGGRGSYNEQFF. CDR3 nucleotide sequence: TGTCTAAAGGGAGGGAGGGGCTCCTACAATGAGCAGTTCTTC.

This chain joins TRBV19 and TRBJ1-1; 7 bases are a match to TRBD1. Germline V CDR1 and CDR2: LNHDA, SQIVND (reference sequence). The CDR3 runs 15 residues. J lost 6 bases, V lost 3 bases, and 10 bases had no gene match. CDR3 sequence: CASSITPPGQAEAFF. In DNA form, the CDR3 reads TGTGCCAGTAGTATTACCCCCCCTGGACAGGCTGAAGCTTTCTTT.

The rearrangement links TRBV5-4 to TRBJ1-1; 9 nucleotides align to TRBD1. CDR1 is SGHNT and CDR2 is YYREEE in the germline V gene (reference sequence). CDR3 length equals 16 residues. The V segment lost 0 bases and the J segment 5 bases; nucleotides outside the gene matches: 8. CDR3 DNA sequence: TGTGCCAGCAGCTTGGAGCCAAACAGGGGGCCAACTGAAGCTTTCTTT. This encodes CASSLEPNRGPTEAFF.

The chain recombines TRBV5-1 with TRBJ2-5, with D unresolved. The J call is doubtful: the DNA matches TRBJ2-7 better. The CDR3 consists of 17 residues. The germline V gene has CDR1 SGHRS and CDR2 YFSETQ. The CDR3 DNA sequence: TGCGCCAGCAGCTTGGGTTCCGGGTCCACCTACACCTACGAGCAGTACTTC. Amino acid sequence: CASSLGSGSTYTYEQYF.

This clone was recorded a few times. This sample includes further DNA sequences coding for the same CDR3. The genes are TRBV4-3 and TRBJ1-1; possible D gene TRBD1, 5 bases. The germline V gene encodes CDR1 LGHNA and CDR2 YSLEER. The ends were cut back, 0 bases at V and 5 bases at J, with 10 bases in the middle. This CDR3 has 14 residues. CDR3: CASSQDSGGTEAFF. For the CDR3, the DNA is TGCGCCAGCAGCCAAGACTCGGGGGGGACTGAAGCTTTCTTT.

CDR3 region: CSAHLSPDTQYF. The CDR3 DNA sequence: TGCAGCGCCCATTTGTCCCCAGATACGCAGTATTTT. This chain connects TRBV29-1 to TRBJ2-3; D is unclear. The length of the CDR3 is 12 residues. Germline assignment: CDR1 SQVTM and CDR2 ANQGSEA. Deletions cut 7 bases from V and 4 bases from J, with 12 bases between.

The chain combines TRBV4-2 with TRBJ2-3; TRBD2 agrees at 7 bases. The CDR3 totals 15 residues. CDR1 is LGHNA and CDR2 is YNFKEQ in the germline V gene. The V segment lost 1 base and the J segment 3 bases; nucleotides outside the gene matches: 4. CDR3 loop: CASSQAGGTTDTQYF. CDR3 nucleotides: TGTGCCAGCAGCCAAGCGGGGGGAACTACAGATACGCAGTATTTT.

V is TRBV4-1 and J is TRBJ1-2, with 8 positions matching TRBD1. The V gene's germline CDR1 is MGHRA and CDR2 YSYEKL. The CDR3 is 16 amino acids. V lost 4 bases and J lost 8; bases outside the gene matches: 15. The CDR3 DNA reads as TGCGCCAGCAGCCCTGTGGACAGGGTGGGGTTAAGGGGCTACACCTTC. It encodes CASSPVDRVGLRGYTF.

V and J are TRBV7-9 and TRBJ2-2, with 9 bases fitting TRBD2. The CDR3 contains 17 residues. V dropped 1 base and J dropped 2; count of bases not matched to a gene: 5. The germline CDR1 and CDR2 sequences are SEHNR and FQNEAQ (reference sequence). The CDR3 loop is CASSLGIAGANTGELFF. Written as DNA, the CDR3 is TGTGCCAGCAGCTTAGGAATAGCGGGGGCCAACACCGGGGAGCTGTTTTTT. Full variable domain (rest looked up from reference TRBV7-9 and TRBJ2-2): DTGVSQNPRHKITKRGQNVTFRCDPISEHNRLYWYRQTLGQGPEFLTYFQNEAQLEKSRLLSDRFSAERPKGSFSTLEIQRTEQGDSAMYLCASSLGIAGANTGELFFGEGSRLTVL.

CDR3 residues: CASSESGGLKNSPLHF. In DNA form, the CDR3 reads TGTGCCAGCAGTGAGTCAGGGGGACTGAAAAATTCACCCCTCCACTTT. The gene calls are TRBV2 and TRBJ1-6; 7 bases align to TRBD1. This CDR3 is 16 amino acids long. The junction had 9 bases not matched to a gene; V was cut back by 3 bases and J by 7 bases. Germline assignment: CDR1 SNHLY and CDR2 FYNNEI.

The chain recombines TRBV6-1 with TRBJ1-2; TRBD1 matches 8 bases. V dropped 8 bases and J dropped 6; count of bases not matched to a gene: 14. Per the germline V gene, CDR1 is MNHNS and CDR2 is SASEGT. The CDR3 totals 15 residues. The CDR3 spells CASGGPPGQADGYTF. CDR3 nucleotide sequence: TGTGCCAGCGGAGGCCCACCGGGACAGGCAGATGGCTACACCTTC.

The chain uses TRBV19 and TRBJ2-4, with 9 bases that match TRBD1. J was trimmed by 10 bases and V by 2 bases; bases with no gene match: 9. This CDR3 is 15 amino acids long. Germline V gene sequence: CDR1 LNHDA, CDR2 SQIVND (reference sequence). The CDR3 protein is CASSISGTGKLIQYF. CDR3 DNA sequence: TGTGCCAGTAGTATATCCGGGACAGGGAAATTGATTCAGTACTTC.